A single sample is the source of the 11 T cell receptor beta chains below, sequenced in a study of T cell changes during pregnancy in multiple sclerosis. This table comes from immunoSEQ multiplex PCR, and its TCRdb copy is limited to in-frame clones, with some not included. The sample carries about 44,000 clones, 85% to 95% recorded once. The specimen comprised CD4+ T cells from peripheral blood mononuclear cells, sampled in the third trimester of pregnancy. These receptors all come from a female donor with multiple sclerosis, enrolled in a pregnancy study.

The chain couples TRBV19 to TRBJ2-7; D is uncertain. The CDR3 is 11 residues long. Germline lookup yields CDR1 LNHDA and CDR2 SQIVND (reference sequence). V was cut by 5 bases and J by 3 bases, with 5 bases left in between. The CDR3 sequence: CASSDIYEQYF. The CDR3 DNA follows: TGTGCCAGTAGTGACATCTACGAGCAGTACTTC.

The chain joins TRBV6-6 to TRBJ1-3; 7 bases are a match to TRBD1. CDR1 and CDR2 from the germline V gene are MNHNY and SVGAGI (reference sequence). The CDR3 extends over 16 amino acids. The J segment lost 4 bases and the V segment lost 6 bases, leaving 12 bases of the junction unmatched. CDR3: CASRHQTGSRGNTIYF. The CDR3 DNA reads TGTGCCAGCAGACATCAGACAGGGTCGCGGGGAAACACCATATATTTT.

This sequence joins TRBV10-2 and TRBJ2-7; 9 bases match TRBD1. The V and J ends lost 2 bases and 2 bases, in that order; junction bases with no gene match: 10. The CDR3 loop spans 17 amino acids. Per germline, CDR1 WSHSY and CDR2 SAAADI. The CDR3 DNA follows: TGCGCCAGCAGTGAGCCACGAAGGGACAGGGCCACCTACGAGCAGTACTTC. This sequence encodes CASSEPRRDRATYEQYF.

Only a few counts were recorded for this clone. The gene calls are TRBV19 and TRBJ2-5; 7 bases are shared with TRBD2. With 3 bases clipped from V and 5 bases from J, the junction kept 18 bases outside the gene matches. The CDR3 consists of 18 residues. The germline V gene encodes CDR1 LNHDA and CDR2 SQIVND (reference sequence). The CDR3 DNA follows: TGTGCCAGTAGTATTAAGGGATCCGGGACTACTAGCAGGGAGACCCAGTACTTC. It yields the protein CASSIKGSGTTSRETQYF.

V and J are TRBV4-1 and TRBJ2-4, with a possible D match to TRBD2 (7 bases). V was cut by 0 bases and J by 1 base, with 10 bases left in between. The CDR3 is 16 residues long. Germline CDR1 reads MGHRA; CDR2 reads YSYEKL. CDR3 in DNA: TGCGCCAGCAGCCAAGACGCGGGGGCGGCCAAAAACATTCAGTACTTC. Its protein is CASSQDAGAAKNIQYF.

This chain joins TRBV6-6 and TRBJ2-5; D may be TRBD2 (5 bases). Trimming left V 6 bases short and J 10 bases short, with 15 bases between. The V gene's germline CDR1 is MNHNY and CDR2 SVGAGI (reference sequence). This CDR3 is built from 12 residues. CDR3 residues: CASSPGLGSQYF. For the CDR3, the DNA is TGTGCCAGCAGCCCCGGGTTGGGGAGCCAGTACTTC.

The J gene is TRBJ1-2, the V gene TRBV18, with 11 bases matching TRBD1. This CDR3 is 16 amino acids long. Losses at the gene ends were 3 bases for V and 2 bases for J; bases not matched to a gene: 5. Looked up from germline, CDR1 is KGHSH and CDR2 is LQKENI. The CDR3 bases are TGTGCCAGCTCACCTTCGGACAGGGGGCGGAACTATGGCTACACCTTC. Amino acids: CASSPSDRGRNYGYTF.

CDR3 sequence (DNA): TGTGCCAGCAGCCTCGGTGGGGGGGCCAACACCGGGGAGCTGTTTTTT. Amino acid sequence: CASSLGGGANTGELFF. The chain carries TRBV7-2 and TRBJ2-2; possibly TRBD2 for D (7 bases). This CDR3 comprises 16 residues. V was pared by 5 bases and J by 2 bases, with 15 bases between. The germline gives CDR1 SGHTA, CDR2 FQGNSA.

V gene TRBV4-2 combines with J gene TRBJ1-2, with D tentatively TRBD1 (6 bases). Trimming removed 2 bases at V and 1 base at J, with 23 bases between. The CDR3 totals 19 residues. Germline loops: CDR1 LGHNA, CDR2 YNFKEQ. The CDR3: CASSQSPKQGPVGNYGYTF. CDR3 coding DNA: TGTGCCAGCAGCCAATCACCTAAACAGGGCCCGGTTGGTAACTATGGCTACACCTTC.

This clone has just a few counts. This chain uses TRBV29-1 with TRBJ2-1, with 10 nucleotides matching TRBD2. CDR1 is SQVTM and CDR2 is ANQGSEA in the germline V gene. This CDR3 has 19 amino acids. Germline trimming cut 0 bases from V and 8 bases from J; bases unmatched to any gene: 19. In nucleotides, the CDR3 is TGCAGCGTTGAAGAGTCAAGGGTAGTCAGGACTAGCGGATTGCATGAGCAGTTCTTC. Protein product: CSVEESRVVRTSGLHEQFF.

This clone was counted once. The chain joins TRBV14 to TRBJ2-7; D is ambiguous. V lost 1 base to trimming and J lost 9 bases, with 13 bases between them. This CDR3 comprises 13 residues. In germline, CDR1 is SGHDN, CDR2 FVKESK. Here the CDR3 DNA reads TGTGCCAGCAGCCAAGCCGGGTCCACGACGCAGTACTTC. It codes for CASSQAGSTTQYF.